Detailed here is one TCR beta chain. Its antigen is not identified. A template switching step contributed a universal primer site, while unique molecular identifiers were present in the cDNA. TCRdb reprocessed the 5' RACE reads via MiXCR and lists one record per CDR3 protein. The table shows about 530,000 distinct CDR3 sequences, with 20% to 25% occurring only once. The sample originates from a study of identical twins. CDR1 SGHDT and CDR2 YYEEEE come from the germline V gene. The CDR3 has 15 residues. Trimming shortened V by 6 bases and J by 0 bases, and 13 bases separated the two germline ends. Findings and caveats of the study: When twins shared out-of-frame alpha sequences, those sequences had excess low generation probability. Invariant MAIT and iNKT cells may have partly biased zero-insertion analyses.

This same sample was also part of a study on yellow fever vaccine responses in identical twins.

Material for sequencing was CD4+ T cells sorted from blood. The TCR originated in a woman in her late teens or twenties in good health. The genes are TRBV5-6 and TRBJ2-4; possibly TRBD1 for D (6 bases). The DNA of the CDR3 is TGTGCCAGCAAGCAGGGGCCTATAGCCAAAAACATTCAGTACTTC. The encoded protein is CASKQGPIAKNIQYF.